The source of this TCR beta chain is a study of OX40 agonist ivuxolimab in advanced cancers. In germline, CDR1 is LGHNA, CDR2 YNFKEQ. V was shortened by 0 bases and J by 8 bases, with 13 bases between the two germline ends. The CDR3 consists of 15 residues. Only in-frame clones appear in the TCRdb table, and some are missing; sequencing was by immunoSEQ multiplex PCR. The data hold approximately 90,000 clones, with roughly 84% observed a single time. This TCR was recovered from an adult with an advanced solid tumor such as melanoma, head and neck, liver or kidney cancer. V and J are TRBV4-2 and TRBJ1-4; possibly TRBD1 for D (6 bases). The sequenced sample was CD4+ or CD8+ T cells sorted from blood, obtained in a trial of the OX40 agonist ivuxolimab. CDR3 DNA sequence: TGTGCCAGCAGCCAAGAGGGGGCAGTAGGCGAAAAACTGTTTTTT. Translated: CASSQEGAVGEKLFF.